Listed below are T cell receptor beta chains from one sample, sequenced in a study of T-cell reconstitution after alpha-beta-depleted transplantation in children. Using its own MiXCR run on the PCR reads, TCRdb lists one record per CDR3 protein. The table includes some 100,000 distinct CDR3 sequences, about a sixth detected once. Sequenced material: PBMCs, mostly from graft donor cells, taken 180 days after TCRalphabeta/CD19-depleted stem cell transplant. These receptors all stem from a male patient aged 2-9 years who had a stem cell transplant for acute lymphoblastic leukemia, so the T cells may come from the graft donor. Each CDR3 is given with its conserved first and last residue. Each record gives: J gene, clone size, V gene, D gene, CDR3 DNA, CDR3 protein. D genes are given only for firm matches. Clone size is given for some rows only: seen once, a few or many times, or a class if the clone is expanded.

J gene: TRBJ2-7
clone size: few
V gene: TRBV27
D gene: TRBD2
CDR3 DNA: TGTGCCAGCAGCCAAGCGGGGAGCTCCTACGAGCAGTACTTC
CDR3 protein: CASSQAGSSYEQYF

J gene: TRBJ2-2
clone size: .
V gene: TRBV20-1
D gene: TRBD2
CDR3 DNA: TGCAGTGCTAGAGATCATCGCAGAGGTAGCGGGTCCCGGGGCGGGGAGCTGTTTTTT
CDR3 protein: CSARDHRRGSGSRGGELFF

J gene: TRBJ2-1
clone size: .
V gene: TRBV20-1
D gene: .
CDR3 DNA: TGCAGTGCTAGAGGGCCCCTCAGTCCATCCCCAAATGAGCAGTTCTTC
CDR3 protein: CSARGPLSPSPNEQFF

J gene: TRBJ1-5
clone size: few
V gene: TRBV20-1
D gene: .
CDR3 DNA: TGCAGTGCAAAACGACGGTATAGCAATCAGCCCCAGCATTTT
CDR3 protein: CSAKRRYSNQPQHF

J gene: TRBJ2-7
clone size: many
V gene: TRBV4-3
D gene: .
CDR3 DNA: TGCGCCAGCAGCCCGGACAGAGGCTACGAGCAGTACTTC
CDR3 protein: CASSPDRGYEQYF

J gene: TRBJ2-2
clone size: few
V gene: TRBV10-3
D gene: TRBD1
CDR3 DNA: TGTGCCATCAGCGGACAGGTTTTACCGAACACCGGGGAGCTGTTTTTT
CDR3 protein: CAISGQVLPNTGELFF

J gene: TRBJ1-2
clone size: many
V gene: TRBV27
D gene: TRBD1
CDR3 DNA: TGTGCCAGCAGTCCCAATAGACAGGGCTATGGCTACACCTTC
CDR3 protein: CASSPNRQGYGYTF

J gene: TRBJ2-5
clone size: few
V gene: TRBV6-5
D gene: .
CDR3 DNA: TGTGCCAGCAGTTACCAGGACTGGACCGACCTTGAGACCCAGTACTTC
CDR3 protein: CASSYQDWTDLETQYF

J gene: TRBJ1-2
clone size: .
V gene: TRBV20-1
D gene: TRBD1
CDR3 DNA: TGCAGTGCTAGAGACCCCGGGACAGCTAACTATGGCTACACCTTC
CDR3 protein: CSARDPGTANYGYTF

J gene: TRBJ1-1
clone size: .
V gene: TRBV18
D gene: .
CDR3 DNA: TGTGCCAGCTCACCTAGCTGGGACACAAACACTGAAGCTTTCTTT
CDR3 protein: CASSPSWDTNTEAFF

J gene: TRBJ2-1
clone size: many
V gene: TRBV7-8
D gene: .
CDR3 DNA: TGTGCCAGCAGCTTATATGGGGGGCTGAGAGTGAATGAGCAGTTCTTC
CDR3 protein: CASSLYGGLRVNEQFF

J gene: TRBJ1-5
clone size: .
V gene: TRBV6-2/TRBV6-3
D gene: TRBD1
CDR3 DNA: TGTGCCAGCAGTTACGAAATACAGGGGGCAGGCAATCAGCCCCAGCATTTT
CDR3 protein: CASSYEIQGAGNQPQHF

J gene: TRBJ1-1
clone size: .
V gene: TRBV7-2
D gene: TRBD1
CDR3 DNA: TGTGCCAGCAGCACACTAGGACAGGTTTTCATGAACACTGAAGCTTTCTTT
CDR3 protein: CASSTLGQVFMNTEAFF

J gene: TRBJ1-5
clone size: .
V gene: TRBV14
D gene: .
CDR3 DNA: TGTGCCAGCAGCCAAGATGCGGGAGTAAGCAATCAGCCCCAGCATTTT
CDR3 protein: CASSQDAGVSNQPQHF

J gene: TRBJ2-7
clone size: few
V gene: TRBV20-1
D gene: TRBD1
CDR3 DNA: TGCAGTGCCCAAGGGCTCGGACAGGCGGAGTACGAGCAGTACTTC
CDR3 protein: CSAQGLGQAEYEQYF

J gene: TRBJ2-5
clone size: .
V gene: TRBV20-1
D gene: .
CDR3 DNA: TGCAGTGCTAGAGATAGTAAGGGGAACCAAGAGACCCAGTACTTC
CDR3 protein: CSARDSKGNQETQYF

J gene: TRBJ2-2
clone size: few
V gene: TRBV12-3/TRBV12-4
D gene: TRBD1
CDR3 DNA: TGTGCCAGCAGTTTGGGACAGGGTCCCGGGGAGCTGTTTTTT
CDR3 protein: CASSLGQGPGELFF

J gene: TRBJ2-3
clone size: .
V gene: TRBV29-1
D gene: .
CDR3 DNA: TGCAGCGCACCCCGGGGAGATACGCAGTATTTT
CDR3 protein: CSAPRGDTQYF

J gene: TRBJ2-2
clone size: .
V gene: TRBV6-5
D gene: .
CDR3 DNA: TGTGCCAGCAGTTACTCGGGGACGAGGAACACCGGGGAGCTGTTTTTT
CDR3 protein: CASSYSGTRNTGELFF

J gene: TRBJ1-6
clone size: many
V gene: TRBV28
D gene: .
CDR3 DNA: TGTGCCAGCTATGCTGACCGAGGCTATAATTCACCCCTCCACTTT
CDR3 protein: CASYADRGYNSPLHF

J gene: TRBJ2-5
clone size: few
V gene: TRBV27
D gene: .
CDR3 DNA: TGTGCCAGCAGTTTTGGGGGTGGGGAGACCCAGTACTTC
CDR3 protein: CASSFGGGETQYF

J gene: TRBJ2-7
clone size: .
V gene: TRBV4-1
D gene: TRBD1
CDR3 DNA: TGCGCCAGCAGCCAAGAACGGGCAGGGGGCTACGAGCAGTACTTC
CDR3 protein: CASSQERAGGYEQYF

J gene: TRBJ2-7
clone size: once
V gene: TRBV12-3/TRBV12-4
D gene: TRBD2
CDR3 DNA: TGTGCCAGCAGTTTTATCTGGGGAGGGAACGAGCAGTACTTC
CDR3 protein: CASSFIWGGNEQYF

J gene: TRBJ2-2
clone size: .
V gene: TRBV3-1
D gene: .
CDR3 DNA: TGTGCCAGCAGCTCTCGCCTGACTCTTTACACCGGGGAGCTGTTTTTT
CDR3 protein: CASSSRLTLYTGELFF

J gene: TRBJ1-1
clone size: .
V gene: TRBV12-3/TRBV12-4
D gene: TRBD1
CDR3 DNA: TGTGCCAGCACCCCGTCAGGGGGCATCAGCACTGAAGCTTTCTTT
CDR3 protein: CASTPSGGISTEAFF

J gene: TRBJ2-3
clone size: few
V gene: TRBV5-1
D gene: .
CDR3 DNA: TGCGCCAGCAGCTCAGGGGCTGGAGATACGCAGTATTTT
CDR3 protein: CASSSGAGDTQYF

J gene: TRBJ2-5
clone size: many
V gene: TRBV11-2
D gene: .
CDR3 DNA: TGTGCCAGCAGCCCCAGGTCCGGGTTTAGCACCCAGTACTTC
CDR3 protein: CASSPRSGFSTQYF

J gene: TRBJ1-5
clone size: .
V gene: TRBV12-3/TRBV12-4
D gene: .
CDR3 DNA: TGTGCCAGCAGCCCTACCCGGGACACTCAGCCCCAGCATTTT
CDR3 protein: CASSPTRDTQPQHF

J gene: TRBJ2-3
clone size: few
V gene: TRBV5-1
D gene: .
CDR3 DNA: TGCGCCAGCAGCGAGGACAGCGGGGACACAGATACGCAGTATTTT
CDR3 protein: CASSEDSGDTDTQYF

J gene: TRBJ1-5
clone size: few
V gene: TRBV2
D gene: TRBD1
CDR3 DNA: TGTGCCAGCAGGGGGACAGGGCTTAGCAATCAGCCCCAGCATTTT
CDR3 protein: CASRGTGLSNQPQHF

J gene: TRBJ2-1
clone size: few
V gene: TRBV5-1
D gene: TRBD2
CDR3 DNA: TGCGCCAGCAGCTGGCCCGCTAGCGGGGGTCCCGGGGAAACCTACAATGAGCAGTTCTTC
CDR3 protein: CASSWPASGGPGETYNEQFF

J gene: TRBJ1-3
clone size: many
V gene: TRBV5-6
D gene: TRBD1
CDR3 DNA: TGTGCCAGCAGCAGAGGACAGGACGTGTCTGGAAACACCATATATTTT
CDR3 protein: CASSRGQDVSGNTIYF

J gene: TRBJ2-5
clone size: .
V gene: TRBV6-2/TRBV6-3
D gene: .
CDR3 DNA: TGTGCCAGCAGTTACGGGACCGAAGAGACCCAGTACTTC
CDR3 protein: CASSYGTEETQYF

J gene: TRBJ2-1
clone size: .
V gene: TRBV20-1
D gene: TRBD2
CDR3 DNA: TGCAGTGCCTCGGAGAGCGGGGGGCCTAACTACAATGAGCAGTTCTTC
CDR3 protein: CSASESGGPNYNEQFF

J gene: TRBJ1-2
clone size: .
V gene: TRBV5-1
D gene: TRBD1
CDR3 DNA: TGCGCCAGCAGCGCGGGACAGTTTCGGTATGGCTACCCCTTC
CDR3 protein: CASSAGQFRYGYPF

J gene: TRBJ2-7
clone size: few
V gene: TRBV7-2
D gene: TRBD2
CDR3 DNA: TGTGCCAGCAGCTGGGCCCGGCGGGGGGGATCCTACGAGCAGTACTTC
CDR3 protein: CASSWARRGGSYEQYF

J gene: TRBJ2-3
clone size: .
V gene: TRBV7-2
D gene: .
CDR3 DNA: TGTGCCAGCAGCTTCCCAACCCTCCGGGGAACCAAAGATACGCAGTATTTT
CDR3 protein: CASSFPTLRGTKDTQYF

J gene: TRBJ2-4
clone size: few
V gene: TRBV27
D gene: TRBD2
CDR3 DNA: TGTGCCAGCAGTTTAGGGGGGGGGATAGCCAAAAACATTCAGTACTTC
CDR3 protein: CASSLGGGIAKNIQYF

J gene: TRBJ2-3
clone size: few
V gene: TRBV5-4
D gene: .
CDR3 DNA: TGTGCCAGCAGCCGACCTATTATGGGACGCACAGATACGCAGTATTTT
CDR3 protein: CASSRPIMGRTDTQYF

J gene: TRBJ1-1
clone size: few
V gene: TRBV2
D gene: .
CDR3 DNA: TGTGCCAGCAGTGGAAGTCGGAGAGCTTTCTTT
CDR3 protein: CASSGSRRAFF

J gene: TRBJ2-7
clone size: .
V gene: TRBV7-9
D gene: .
CDR3 DNA: TGTGCCAGCAGCCCGGCGGGCAGGGCGGTGGAGCAGTACTTC
CDR3 protein: CASSPAGRAVEQYF

J gene: TRBJ2-2
clone size: many
V gene: TRBV7-2
D gene: TRBD1
CDR3 DNA: TGTGCCAGCAGCTTATTGGGGCGACAGGGTACCGGGGAGCTGTTTTTT
CDR3 protein: CASSLLGRQGTGELFF

J gene: TRBJ1-3
clone size: .
V gene: TRBV3-1
D gene: .
CDR3 DNA: TGTGCCAGCAGCCAAGAGGGCGCCTCCTCTGGAAACACCATATATTTT
CDR3 protein: CASSQEGASSGNTIYF

J gene: TRBJ2-7
clone size: .
V gene: TRBV10-1
D gene: .
CDR3 DNA: TGCGCCAGCAGTGATAGGACCCAGGCATTTTTCTACGAGCAGTACTTC
CDR3 protein: CASSDRTQAFFYEQYF

J gene: TRBJ2-3
clone size: few
V gene: TRBV4-3
D gene: .
CDR3 DNA: TGCGCCAGCAGCCAAGTTGCAGGGAGCACAGATACGCAGTATTTT
CDR3 protein: CASSQVAGSTDTQYF

J gene: TRBJ2-1
clone size: many
V gene: TRBV7-2
D gene: TRBD2
CDR3 DNA: TGTGCCAGCAGCTTTACTAGCGGCGACAATGAGCAGTTCTTC
CDR3 protein: CASSFTSGDNEQFF

J gene: TRBJ2-5
clone size: .
V gene: TRBV29-1
D gene: .
CDR3 DNA: TGCAGCGTTGAAGAAGGACGGATACAAGAGACCCAGTACTTC
CDR3 protein: CSVEEGRIQETQYF

J gene: TRBJ1-2
clone size: .
V gene: TRBV20-1
D gene: .
CDR3 DNA: TGCAGTGCTAGAGGTACAGGGTACTATGGCTACACCTTC
CDR3 protein: CSARGTGYYGYTF

J gene: TRBJ1-2
clone size: few
V gene: TRBV5-1
D gene: .
CDR3 DNA: TGCGCCAGCAGCTGGTACGCTCTTAGCTATGGCTACACCTTC
CDR3 protein: CASSWYALSYGYTF

J gene: TRBJ2-7
clone size: few
V gene: TRBV5-1
D gene: .
CDR3 DNA: TGCGCCAGCAGCCTTACTTCGACTTACTCCTACGAGCAGTACTTC
CDR3 protein: CASSLTSTYSYEQYF

J gene: TRBJ1-2
clone size: .
V gene: TRBV7-2
D gene: .
CDR3 DNA: TGTGCCAGCAGCTTAGGGGCCCACAAGCCCTCCGGCTACACCTTC
CDR3 protein: CASSLGAHKPSGYTF

J gene: TRBJ2-5
clone size: .
V gene: TRBV19
D gene: .
CDR3 DNA: TGTGCCAGCGCTAGGGGACGGCGGGCAGAGACCCAGTACTTC
CDR3 protein: CASARGRRAETQYF